This TCR beta chain emerged from a study of CD8 T cells in ankylosing spondylitis. In making TCR beta libraries, quantitative 5'-RACE with molecular barcodes was used. Each CDR3 protein gets one entry after TCRdb re-called the 5' RACE reads with MiXCR. The data contain 220,000 or so distinct CDR3 sequences, roughly a tenth of them singletons. The study's findings and limits: Reports say disease-linked clones showed up significantly more in matched ankylosing spondylitis synovial fluid. In peripheral blood, disease-linked CD8+ clones occurred at relatively low frequencies.

To note about this clonotype: What it recognizes is unknown.

The CDR3 extends over 13 amino acids. V was pared by 4 bases and J by 6 bases, with 7 bases of the junction left unmatched. Germline V lookup: CDR1 SGHKS, CDR2 YYEKEE (reference sequence). The rearrangement joins TRBV5-5 to TRBJ2-7, with 7 bases lining up with TRBD2. The sequenced material came from blood, either unsorted or a sorted T cell fraction (not recorded which). This receptor was taken from a male donor with ankylosing spondylitis or in good health (not recorded which). CDR3 residues: CASSLRLAPEQYF. Here the CDR3 DNA reads TGTGCCAGCAGCCTCCGACTAGCACCCGAGCAGTACTTC.